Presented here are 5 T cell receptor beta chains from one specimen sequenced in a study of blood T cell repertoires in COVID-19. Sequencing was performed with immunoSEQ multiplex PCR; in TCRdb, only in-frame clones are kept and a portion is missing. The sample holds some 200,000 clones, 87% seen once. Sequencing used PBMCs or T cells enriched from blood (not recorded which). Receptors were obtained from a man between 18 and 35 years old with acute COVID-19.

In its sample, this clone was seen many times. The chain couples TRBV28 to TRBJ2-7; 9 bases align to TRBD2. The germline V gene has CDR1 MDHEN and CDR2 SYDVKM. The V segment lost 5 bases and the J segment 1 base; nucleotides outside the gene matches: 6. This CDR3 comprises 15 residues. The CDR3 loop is CASSPLAGVSYEQYF. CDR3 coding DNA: TGTGCCAGCAGTCCATTAGCGGGAGTTTCCTACGAGCAGTACTTC.

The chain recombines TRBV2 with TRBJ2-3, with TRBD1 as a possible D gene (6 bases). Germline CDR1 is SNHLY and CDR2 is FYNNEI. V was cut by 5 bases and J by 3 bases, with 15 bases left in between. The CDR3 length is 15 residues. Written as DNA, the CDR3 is TGTGCCAGCAGTTACAGGGAGAAGGGAACAGATACGCAGTATTTT. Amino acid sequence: CASSYREKGTDTQYF.

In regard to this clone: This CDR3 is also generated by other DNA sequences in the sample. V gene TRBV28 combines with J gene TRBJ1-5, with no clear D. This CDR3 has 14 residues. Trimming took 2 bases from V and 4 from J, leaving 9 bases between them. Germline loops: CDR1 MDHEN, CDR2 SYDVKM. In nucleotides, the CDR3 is TGTGCCAGCAGTTTAGGGAGTTCTAATCAGCCCCAGCATTTT. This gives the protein CASSLGSSNQPQHF. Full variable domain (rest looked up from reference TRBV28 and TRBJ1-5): DVKVTQSSRYLVKRTGEKVFLECVQDMDHENMFWYRQDPGLGLRLIYFSYDVKMKEKGDIPEGYSVSREKKERFSLILESASTNQTSMYLCASSLGSSNQPQHFGDGTRLSIL.

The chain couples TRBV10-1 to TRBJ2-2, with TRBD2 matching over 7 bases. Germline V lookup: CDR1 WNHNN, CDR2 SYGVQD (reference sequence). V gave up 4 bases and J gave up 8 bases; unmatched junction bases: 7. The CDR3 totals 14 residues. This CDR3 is CASSVAGEAGELFF. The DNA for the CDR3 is TGCGCCAGCAGTGTCGCGGGAGAGGCAGGGGAGCTGTTTTTT.

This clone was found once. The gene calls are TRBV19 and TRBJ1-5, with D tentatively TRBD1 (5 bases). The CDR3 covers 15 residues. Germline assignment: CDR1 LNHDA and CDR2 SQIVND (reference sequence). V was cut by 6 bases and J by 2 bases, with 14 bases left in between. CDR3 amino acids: CASSPPGQRNQPQHF. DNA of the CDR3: TGTGCCAGTAGCCCCCCAGGGCAGCGCAATCAGCCCCAGCATTTT. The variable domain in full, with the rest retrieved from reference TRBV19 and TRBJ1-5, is DGGITQSPKYLFRKEGQNVTLSCEQNLNHDAMYWYRQDPGQGLRLIYYSQIVNDFQKGDIAEGYSVSREKKESFPLTVTSAQKNPTAFYLCASSPPGQRNQPQHFGDGTRLSIL.